This entry lists 22 T cell receptor delta chains sequenced from one sample in a study of γδ T cells in repeated Plasmodium falciparum infection. TCRdb made new clone calls on the multiplex PCR reads using CATT. The table has tens of thousands of delta-chain clones, around 1.5% seen once. Vgamma9/Vdelta2+ and Vdelta2-negative gammadelta T cells were flow-sorted from PBMC for bulk sequencing. Sequencing was performed on gamma-delta T cells from blood. Receptor source: a pool of human donors (malaria-infected and uninfected, not separated).

In this sample, this clone turned up many times. TCRdb's listed protein matches a much larger clone and diverges from this DNA's translation at residue 10, likely through a read error; the protein shown comes from the DNA. The chain is built from TRDV1 and TRDJ1, with D hard to call. In the absence of a J gene in TCRdb, the DNA was matched to germline to assign it here. From germline, CDR1 is TSWWSYY and CDR2 QGS. CDR3 length equals 16 residues. Trimming left V 1 base short and J 1 base short, with 13 bases between. DNA of the CDR3: TGTGCTCTTGGGGAACCGAGATGGACAAGCACCGATAAACTCATCTTT. It codes for CALGEPRWTSTDKLIF.

About this clone: This likely came from a read error, as a far larger clone is one base away. This chain uses TRDV1 with TRDJ1, with a tentative D call TRDD3 (7 bases). Since TCRdb gives no J gene, matching the DNA to germline was used here to assign it. The CDR3 is 24 residues long. V gave up 5 bases and J gave up 1 base, with 41 bases separating them. Germline CDR1 and CDR2: TSWWSYY and QGS. For the CDR3, the DNA is TGTGCTCTTGGGCCAATTGGGGGCATTTCCTATGAGTCTAACGGCGGGGGATTCACCGATAAACTCATCTTT. Protein sequence: CALGPIGGISYESNGGGFTDKLIF.

By frequency in the sample, this clone is medium-sized (0.01 to 0.1%). Different DNA sequences within this sample yield the same CDR3. V is TRDV1 and J is TRDJ1; D might be TRDD3 (6 bases). Germline V gene data show CDR1 as TSWWSYY and CDR2 as QGS. Between the trimmed V and J ends, which lost 0 bases and 3 bases, there was a span of 41 bases. This CDR3 comprises 25 residues. CDR3 nucleotides: TGTGCTCTTGGGGAACTTAGATACACCACACTACCCCTCTTATCGCTGGGGATCGAGGCCGATAAACTCATCTTT. Amino acids: CALGELRYTTLPLLSLGIEADKLIF.

In this sample, this clone turned up many times. The protein TCRdb lists belongs to a much larger clone and differs from this DNA's translation at residue 8, which points to a read error; the protein shown is made from the DNA. The chain is built from TRDV1 and TRDJ1; D gene unclear. With 1 base removed from V and 3 bases from J, the gap between germline ends came to 18 bases. Germline CDR1 is TSWWSYY and CDR2 is QGS. There are 17 residues in the CDR3. CDR3 bases: TGTGCTCTTGGGGAACGATGGCTTACTCCTCGGGCCGATAAACTCATCTTT. Translating gives CALGERWLTPRADKLIF.

There are many counts of this clone. TCRdb shows a much larger clone's protein in place of this DNA's translation, and the two differ at residue 7, likely through a read error; the protein shown is translated from the DNA. The chain employs TRDV1 and TRDJ1; unclear D gene. Trimming pared 5 bases from V and 2 bases from J, leaving 12 bases between. From germline, CDR1 is TSWWSYY and CDR2 QGS. This CDR3 contains 14 residues. Here the CDR3 reads CALGRNVRTDKLIF. The CDR3 nucleotides are TGTGCTCTTGGGAGGAACGTCAGGACCGATAAACTCATCTTT.

This clone was counted a few times. This likely traces to a read error, being one base from a far larger clone. This CDR3 is also generated by other DNA sequences in the sample. The J gene is uncalled and the V gene is TRDV1; the table assigns TRDD3, which was not confirmed against the DNA. CDR3 length: 22 amino acids. The germline V gene encodes CDR1 TSWWSYY and CDR2 QGS. CDR3 loop: CALGIRNVRPTSLGDLRGKLIF. DNA of the CDR3: TGTGCTCTTGGGATTCGCAACGTCCGTCCTACCTCACTGGGGGACCTAAGAGGTAAGCTCATCTTT.

This clone is deemed medium-sized. Other DNA sequences in this sample translate to the same CDR3. This chain connects TRDV2 to TRDJ1; TRDD3 agrees at 8 bases. Trimming removed 3 bases from V and 4 bases from J; junction bases left unmatched: 15. There are 17 residues in the CDR3. Germline loops: CDR1 GEAIGNYY, CDR2 EKD. The CDR3 DNA is TGTGCCTGTGACCCGACCCTAACAACTGGGGGGCACGATAAACTCATCTTT. Translated, it gives CACDPTLTTGGHDKLIF.

In this sample, this clone turned up a few times. The translation of this DNA and the TCRdb protein of a much larger clone differ at residue 11, probably owing to a read error; the protein shown here is translated from the DNA. V and J are TRDV1 and TRDJ1; 9 bases fit TRDD3. Trimming cost V 2 bases and J 0 bases; bases outside gene matches: 16. The CDR3 contains 20 residues. Per germline, CDR1 TSWWSYY and CDR2 QGS. This chain's CDR3 is CALGETRYWGTYSHTDKLIF. Written as DNA, the CDR3 is TGTGCTCTTGGGGAAACCCGGTACTGGGGGACATATTCCCACACCGATAAACTCATCTTT.

This clone was detected ten times or more. A far larger clone is one nucleotide away, so this likely arose from a read error. Other DNA sequences of this sample code for an identical CDR3. The V and J genes are TRDV1 and TRDJ1; weak D call: TRDD3 (5 bases). CDR1 and CDR2 from the germline V gene are TSWWSYY and QGS. CDR3 length equals 23 residues. DNA of the CDR3: TGTGCCCTTGGGGTCCGTAGGGGGGCGGCCCAAGAGGCGTATACTGTCCTCACCGATAAACTCATCTTT. Its protein is CALGVRRGAAQEAYTVLTDKLIF.

By frequency in the sample, this clone is hyperexpanded. Other DNA sequences within the sample encode an identical CDR3. V usage is TRDV1 and J usage is TRDJ1; maybe TRDD2 (6 bases). Trimming took 2 bases from V and 3 from J, leaving 22 bases between them. The CDR3 runs to 18 residues. The germline CDR1 and CDR2 sequences are TSWWSYY and QGS. Here the CDR3 reads CALGELVLPVAGPDKLIF. The CDR3 coding sequence is TGTGCTCTTGGGGAATTAGTCCTACCCGTTGCGGGACCCGATAAACTCATCTTT.

Comment on this clone: The translation of this DNA and the TCRdb protein of a much larger clone differ at residue 14, probably owing to a read error; the protein shown here is translated from the DNA. The chain has TRDV1 and TRDJ1; D is perhaps TRDD3 (6 bases). This CDR3 is built from 18 residues. Trimming removed 2 bases from V and 6 bases from J, with 25 bases in between. Germline CDR1 and CDR2: TSWWSYY and QGS. CDR3 amino acids: CALGETSPSLGPPNKLIF. Here the CDR3 DNA reads TGTGCTCTTGGGGAAACGAGCCCTTCGCTGGGGCCCCCCAATAAACTCATCTTT.

This clone has more than one count but fewer than ten. The protein in TCRdb stems from a much larger clone and differs at residue 16 from this DNA's translation, likely a read error; here the protein is translated from the DNA. V and J are TRDV1 and TRDJ1, with D perhaps TRDD1 (7 bases). The germline CDR1 and CDR2 sequences are TSWWSYY and QGS. The CDR3 covers 19 residues. Deletions cut 3 bases from V and 10 bases from J, with 33 bases between. The CDR3 sequence: CALGDLILLRILPRNRLIF. The CDR3 DNA sequence: TGTGCTCTTGGGGATCTCATCCTACTGAGGATACTACCGCGAAATAGACTCATCTTT.

The sample holds many counts of this clone. The TCRdb record carries a much larger clone's protein, which differs from this DNA's translation at residue 7; a read error is the likely cause, and the protein listed here is the DNA translation. The rearrangement joins TRDV1 to TRDJ1, with 7 bases aligning to TRDD3. This CDR3 is 19 amino acids long. Germline values: CDR1 TSWWSYY, CDR2 QGS. With 2 bases clipped from V and 0 bases from J, the junction kept 15 bases outside the gene matches. CDR3 loop: CALGESAQYWGMYTDKLIF. In DNA form, the CDR3 reads TGTGCTCTTGGGGAATCTGCGCAGTACTGGGGAATGTACACCGATAAACTCATCTTT.

This clone was counted at least ten times. The chain employs TRDV1 and TRDJ1, with TRDD3 matching 8 bases. The J segment lost 2 bases and the V segment lost 0 bases, leaving 26 bases of the junction unmatched. Germline loops: CDR1 TSWWSYY, CDR2 QGS. This CDR3 region has 23 residues. CDR3 sequence: CALGELTHPRTGGQSAGTDKLIF. In DNA form, the CDR3 reads TGTGCTCTTGGGGAACTAACCCATCCTCGTACTGGGGGTCAATCTGCCGGGACCGATAAACTCATCTTT.

This clone turned up a few times. For this DNA, TCRdb reports the protein of a much larger clone, which diverges at residue 9, most likely from a read error; the protein presented here is translated directly from the DNA. The rearrangement uses TRDV1 and TRDJ1; D is possibly TRDD2 or TRDD3 (8 bases each). V lost 4 bases and J 8 bases, leaving 17 bases between the germline ends. This CDR3 has 14 amino acids. CDR1 TSWWSYY and CDR2 QGS come from the germline V gene. The CDR3 protein is CALGATSYWGKLIF. CDR3 nucleotides: TGTGCTCTTGGGGCCACTTCCTACTGGGGGAAACTCATCTTT.

This clone showed up many times. This DNA translates differently at residue 11 from the TCRdb protein, which is that of a much larger clone; a read error is likely, and the protein shown is the DNA's own translation. This chain uses TRDV1 with TRDJ1, with 11 positions matching TRDD3. The CDR3 spans 23 residues. CDR1 TSWWSYY and CDR2 QGS come from the germline V gene. The V segment lost 0 bases and the J segment 0 bases; nucleotides outside the gene matches: 21. The CDR3 DNA follows: TGTGCTCTTGGGGAACTCTTTCCTACGAGGGCCCTAAACTGGGGGATAGACACCGATAAACTCATCTTT. Protein product: CALGELFPTRALNWGIDTDKLIF.

This clone was detected many times. A far larger clone is one base from this, pointing to a likely read error. Different DNA sequences within this sample yield the same CDR3. The rearrangement links TRDV2 to TRDJ1; D remains unclear. The CDR3 totals 14 residues. Germline loops: CDR1 GEAIGNYY, CDR2 EKD. The chain's CDR3 is CACDALPDTDKLIF. CDR3 coding DNA: TGTGCCTGTGACGCCCTGCCAGACACCGACAAACTCATCTTT.

For this clone: TCRdb lists the protein of a much larger clone for this DNA, which differs at residue 6, so this is likely a read error; the protein given here is translated from the DNA itself. V usage is TRDV2 and J usage is TRDJ1, with 11 bases aligning to TRDD3. The J gene, absent from TCRdb, was called here by matching the DNA to germline. Unmatched junction bases numbered 17, after V lost 0 bases and J lost 0 bases. Germline CDR1 and CDR2: GEAIGNYY and EKD. This CDR3 has 21 amino acids. This CDR3 is CACDTVEKVGDTRLYTDKLIF. The CDR3 DNA reads as TGTGCCTGTGACACCGTGGAGAAGGTGGGGGATACGCGTCTGTACACCGATAAACTCATCTTT.

On this clone: A read error likely explains this, since a far larger clone differs by one base. Other DNA sequences in the same sample also yield this CDR3. This chain joins TRDV1 and TRDJ1; 7 nucleotides align to TRDD3. The CDR3 is made up of 18 amino acids. The germline V gene encodes CDR1 TSWWSYY and CDR2 QGS. The CDR3 DNA reads as TGTGCTCTTGGGGAACCAAGAGTGGGGGACCAGTACACCAATAAGCTCATCTTT. Translated: CALGEPRVGDQYTNKLIF.

Turning to this clone: TCRdb pairs this DNA with a much larger clone's protein that differs at residue 3, likely a read error; the protein shown was translated from the DNA. V usage is TRDV1 and J usage is TRDJ1; TRDD3 agrees at 11 bases. This CDR3 is built from 23 residues. Germline assignment: CDR1 TSWWSYY and CDR2 QGS. The CDR3 DNA is TGTGCTATTGGGGAATTAGAAGGACCCGTGAACGTACTGGGGGATAAAGACACCGATAAACTCATCTTT. Translation: CAIGELEGPVNVLGDKDTDKLIF.

This clone was seen a few times. This likely reflects a read error, since a far larger clone is one base away. This CDR3 is also generated by other DNA sequences in the sample. This chain links TRDV1 with TRDJ1; the match to TRDD3 covers 12 bases. As TCRdb names no J gene, one was assigned here on the basis of a DNA match to germline. The CDR3 has 31 residues. V trimming: 0 bases; J trimming: 0 bases; junction bases outside the gene matches: 44. Germline CDR1 and CDR2: TSWWSYY and QGS. CDR3 in amino acids: CALGELDPEDPLGITLYWGILLHLYTDKLIF. CDR3 nucleotide sequence: TGTGCTCTTGGGGAACTGGATCCCGAGGATCCACTGGGGATCACCTTGTACTGGGGGATACTCCTTCATCTGTACACCGATAAACTCATCTTT.

With respect to this clone: This DNA translates differently at residue 16 from the TCRdb protein, which is that of a much larger clone; a read error is likely, and the protein shown is the DNA's own translation. The V call is TRDV1, the J call TRDJ1; D ambiguous. The J gene, absent from TCRdb, was called here by matching the DNA to germline. The CDR3 consists of 20 residues. Germline values: CDR1 TSWWSYY, CDR2 QGS. The CDR3 sequence is CALGEPREWLRVLYTGKLIF. CDR3 coding DNA: TGTGCTCTTGGGGAACCACGGGAGTGGCTAAGGGTTTTGTACACCGGTAAACTCATCTTT.